The 25 T cell receptor beta chains listed next were all sequenced from one sample in a study of T cell repertoires in cytomegalovirus infection. TCRdb processed the reads anew with MiXCR; each CDR3 protein has one entry. Of around 490,000 distinct CDR3 sequences in the sample, about 30% were seen once. Sequencing used PBMCs. These receptors all come from a human donor in good health (CMV status not recorded). Some clones in this sample may be carry-over from other donors' samples.

This rearrangement joins TRBV12-5 to TRBJ2-1; 9 nucleotides match TRBD1. Germline values: CDR1 LGHNT, CDR2 FRNRAP. The V segment lost 5 bases and the J segment 7 bases; nucleotides outside the gene matches: 9. The CDR3 extends over 15 amino acids. The CDR3 DNA reads TGTGCTAGTGGTAATCCGGGACAGGGTGGAAATGAGCAGTTCTTC. Translation gives CASGNPGQGGNEQFF.

This clonotype was detected only a few times. The chain carries TRBV20-1 and TRBJ2-7; unclear D gene. The CDR3 covers 14 residues. In germline, CDR1 is DFQATT, CDR2 SNEGSKA (reference sequence). Trimming removed 3 bases at V and 2 bases at J, with 14 bases between. In DNA form, the CDR3 reads TGCAGTGCTAGTATACCGGGCCGCCCCTACGAGCAGTACTTC. This gives the protein CSASIPGRPYEQYF.

V usage is TRBV5-5 and J usage is TRBJ1-5; tentatively, D is TRBD1 (6 bases). Looked up from germline, CDR1 is SGHKS and CDR2 is YYEKEE (reference sequence). Trimming pared 0 bases from V and 7 bases from J, leaving 14 bases between. The CDR3 consists of 15 residues. The CDR3 loop is CASSLVGGSGQPQHF. CDR3 coding DNA: TGTGCCAGCAGCTTGGTGGGGGGCTCGGGGCAGCCCCAGCATTTT. The variable domain in full, completed from reference TRBV5-5 and TRBJ1-5, reads DAGVTQSPTHLIKTRGQQVTLRCSPISGHKSVSWYQQVLGQGPQFIFQYYEKEERGRGNFPDRFSARQFPNYSSELNVNALLLGDSALYLCASSLVGGSGQPQHFGDGTRLSIL.

The chain joins TRBV10-3 to TRBJ2-7; D is unresolved. Germline lookup yields CDR1 ENHRY and CDR2 SYGVKD. The CDR3 runs 12 residues. The ends were cut back, 4 bases at V and 6 bases at J, with 10 bases in the middle. CDR3 nucleotide sequence: TGTGCCATCAGTGTCGGTGGTTCCGAGCAGTACGTC. It translates to CAISVGGSEQYV.

This chain connects TRBV29-1 to TRBJ2-2, with TRBD2 as a possible D gene (6 bases). CDR1 SQVTM and CDR2 ANQGSEA come from the germline V gene. Trimming took 5 bases from V and 1 from J, leaving 14 bases between them. This CDR3 spans 15 amino acids. In nucleotides, the CDR3 is TGCAGCGTTCCCTCTAGCGACCTGAACACCGGGGAGCTGTTTTTT. It encodes CSVPSSDLNTGELFF.

The chain carries TRBV12-5 and TRBJ2-5; possible D gene TRBD2, 5 bases. The CDR3 loop spans 18 amino acids. The V end lost 0 bases, the J end lost 1 base, and 18 bases lay between the germline ends. Germline CDR1 is LGHNT and CDR2 is FRNRAP. This CDR3 reads CASGLVLGASQIQETQYF. In DNA, the CDR3 is TGTGCTAGTGGTTTGGTACTAGGAGCTTCCCAAATCCAAGAGACCCAGTACTTC.

This clonotype has at least ten counts. The chain combines TRBV12-3 or TRBV12-4 with TRBJ2-1, with TRBD2 matching 11 bases. The CDR3 is made up of 17 amino acids. The ends lost 8 bases at V and 2 bases at J; junction bases unmatched: 11. CDR3: CASGRSLAGGPYNEQFF. CDR3 DNA: TGTGCCAGCGGTAGGAGTTTAGCGGGAGGGCCCTACAATGAGCAGTTCTTC.

The chain carries TRBV7-2 and TRBJ2-3, with TRBD1 as a possible D gene (6 bases). CDR3 length equals 13 residues. V was pared by 10 bases and J by 0 bases, with 11 bases between. Per germline, CDR1 SGHTA and CDR2 FQGNSA. The CDR3 loop is CATQGGSTDTQYF. CDR3 sequence (DNA): TGTGCCACCCAAGGGGGTAGCACAGATACGCAGTATTTT.

J is TRBJ2-3 and V is TRBV28; TRBD2 aligns across 14 bases. The V gene's germline CDR1 is MDHEN and CDR2 SYDVKM. CDR3 length: 21 residues. V trimming: 3 bases; J trimming: 6 bases; junction bases outside the gene matches: 20. The CDR3 here is CASSFTGETGTSGRMSDTQYF. The CDR3 region has the DNA TGTGCCAGCAGTTTCACAGGGGAGACGGGGACTAGCGGGAGAATGTCCGATACGCAGTATTTT.

This chain joins TRBV6-5 and TRBJ2-7; D uncertain. This CDR3 contains 15 residues. V gave up 6 bases and J gave up 1 base, with 16 bases separating them. Germline V lookup: CDR1 MNHEY, CDR2 SVGAGI. In nucleotides, the CDR3 is TGTGCCAGCAGCCTCTCGGGCTCCCTGTCCTACGAGCAGTACTTC. This translates into CASSLSGSLSYEQYF.

This clonotype occurred many times. The chain carries TRBV7-2 and TRBJ2-3; perhaps TRBD2 as D (6 bases). V lost 0 bases and J 9 bases, leaving 10 bases between the germline ends. The CDR3 is 13 amino acids. Germline CDR1 SGHTA, CDR2 FQGNSA. The chain's CDR3 is CASSLALAGTQYF. The DNA of the CDR3 is TGTGCCAGCAGCTTAGCTCTGGCGGGAACGCAGTATTTT. The full variable domain, with the rest looked up from reference TRBV7-2 and TRBJ2-3, is GAGVSQSPSNKVTEKGKDVELRCDPISGHTALYWYRQSLGQGLEFLIYFQGNSAPDKSGLPSDRFSAERTGGSVSTLTIQRTQQEDSAVYLCASSLALAGTQYFGPGTRLTVL.

The sample holds a few counts of this clonotype. J is TRBJ1-4 and V is TRBV11-3; D may be TRBD1 (6 bases). Germline lookup yields CDR1 SGHNT and CDR2 YENEEA. CDR3 length: 19 residues. The V and J ends lost 4 bases and 0 bases respectively, with 21 bases between them. DNA for the CDR3: TGTGCCAGCAGCTCCTTAAAACTGGGGGCCTATGCAACTAATGAAAAACTGTTTTTT. Translating it yields CASSSLKLGAYATNEKLFF.

This clonotype came up many times. J is TRBJ2-3 and V is TRBV7-9, with 7 nucleotides matching TRBD1. V was clipped by 8 bases and J by 0 bases; unmatched bases: 11. Germline CDR1 is SEHNR and CDR2 is FQNEAQ (reference sequence). The CDR3 extends over 16 amino acids. The DNA for the CDR3 is TGTGCCAGCGGACCGACGACAGGGTCTAGCACAGATACGCAGTATTTT. Its translation: CASGPTTGSSTDTQYF.

J is TRBJ2-1 and V is TRBV6-2 or TRBV6-3; 9 nucleotides agree with TRBD2. Losses at the gene ends were 8 bases for V and 0 bases for J; bases not matched to a gene: 11. This CDR3 is built from 17 residues. The germline CDR1 and CDR2 sequences are MNHEY and SVGEGT. For the CDR3, the DNA is TGTGCCAGCCTCGGGTCTAGCGGGAAAAGCTCCTACAATGAGCAGTTCTTC. This sequence encodes CASLGSSGKSSYNEQFF.

This clonotype was counted ten times or more. This chain connects TRBV7-6 to TRBJ2-1; perhaps TRBD2 as D (5 bases). This CDR3 spans 19 amino acids. V was pared by 2 bases and J by 9 bases, with 29 bases between. The V gene's germline CDR1 is SGHVS and CDR2 FNYEAQ. The CDR3 nucleotides are TGTGCCAGCAGCTTATACCGGTCCGCTTGGAGGAATGGTGGAGCTGAGCAGTTCTTC. Translation: CASSLYRSAWRNGGAEQFF. The complete variable domain, with remaining parts taken from reference TRBV7-6 and TRBJ2-1, reads GAGVSQSPRYKVTKRGQDVALRCDPISGHVSLYWYRQALGQGPEFLTYFNYEAQQDKSGLPNDRFSAERPEGSISTLTIQRTEQRDSAMYRCASSLYRSAWRNGGAEQFFGPGTRLTVL.

At least ten counts were recorded for this clonotype. The chain employs TRBV7-2 and TRBJ2-1; D possibly corresponds to TRBD2 (5 bases). Germline V lookup: CDR1 SGHTA, CDR2 FQGNSA. V was clipped by 1 base and J by 12 bases, with 13 bases between them. The CDR3 totals 13 residues. CDR3 nucleotide sequence: TGTGCCAGCAGCTTAGATTTTAGTGAGGGGCAGTTCTTC. Amino acids: CASSLDFSEGQFF.

A few counts support this clonotype. The chain joins TRBV11-3 to TRBJ2-3; D not resolved. Germline V gene lookup returns CDR1 SGHNT and CDR2 YENEEA. Trimming removed 5 bases from V and 3 bases from J, with 9 bases in between. The CDR3 is made up of 13 amino acids. The CDR3 reads CASSPAATDTQYF. DNA for the CDR3: TGTGCCAGCAGCCCTGCAGCTACAGATACGCAGTATTTT.

The chain links TRBV4-3 to TRBJ1-3; D gene uncertain. V was trimmed by 0 bases and J by 0 bases, leaving 6 bases between them. The germline V gene encodes CDR1 LGHNA and CDR2 YSLEER. The CDR3 totals 15 residues. This CDR3 reads CASSQDRLSGNTIYF. The CDR3 region has the DNA TGCGCCAGCAGCCAAGACCGGCTCTCTGGAAACACCATATATTTT.

V usage is TRBV9 and J usage is TRBJ2-7; D ambiguous. The CDR3 is 15 amino acids. Germline lookup yields CDR1 SGDLS and CDR2 YYNGEE. Trimming took 0 bases from V and 6 from J, leaving 16 bases between them. The CDR3 spells CASSVDHHTLGEQYF. For the CDR3, the DNA is TGTGCCAGCAGCGTAGACCACCATACCTTGGGCGAGCAGTACTTC.

This chain uses TRBV15 with TRBJ2-3; D is perhaps TRBD2 (6 bases). V lost 0 bases and J 4 bases, leaving 14 bases between the germline ends. Germline assignment: CDR1 LNHNV and CDR2 YYDKDF (reference sequence). The CDR3 contains 16 residues. The CDR3 region is CATSRDMRGGPDTQYF. The CDR3 DNA sequence: TGTGCCACCAGCAGAGATATGAGGGGAGGCCCAGATACGCAGTATTTT.

This clonotype was detected ten times or more. The chain couples TRBV7-2 to TRBJ1-1; D call uncertain. Trimming removed 5 bases from V and 0 bases from J, with 10 bases in between. CDR1 is SGHTA, CDR2 FQGNSA, per germline. The CDR3 runs to 14 residues. The CDR3 loop reads CASSLDRLNTEAFF. DNA of the CDR3: TGTGCCAGCAGCCTCGATCGATTGAACACTGAAGCTTTCTTT. The whole variable domain, remainder taken from reference TRBV7-2 and TRBJ1-1, is GAGVSQSPSNKVTEKGKDVELRCDPISGHTALYWYRQSLGQGLEFLIYFQGNSAPDKSGLPSDRFSAERTGGSVSTLTIQRTQQEDSAVYLCASSLDRLNTEAFFGQGTRLTVV.

A single count supports this clonotype. The chain is built from TRBV5-1 and TRBJ2-3; weak D call: TRBD2 (5 bases). Germline V gene data show CDR1 as SGHRS and CDR2 as YFSETQ. With 7 bases removed from V and 0 bases from J, the gap between germline ends came to 21 bases. This CDR3 has 17 residues. CDR3 in DNA: TGCGCCAGCGGACTTGGCAGCTCGGTCCCTAGCACAGATACGCAGTATTTT. Protein sequence: CASGLGSSVPSTDTQYF.

V usage is TRBV5-1 and J usage is TRBJ2-7; 8 bases are a match to TRBD1. Germline V CDR1 and CDR2: SGHRS, YFSETQ. V was clipped by 3 bases and J by 7 bases; unmatched bases: 9. This CDR3 contains 14 residues. CDR3 loop: CASSSDVQGGEQYV. The CDR3 DNA sequence: TGCGCCAGCAGCTCCGATGTACAGGGGGGAGAGCAGTACGTC.

The table lists this clonotype with many counts. The chain links TRBV19 to TRBJ2-4, with D perhaps TRBD1 (5 bases). The length of the CDR3 is 12 residues. V gave up 7 bases and J gave up 7 bases, with 11 bases separating them. Germline V gives CDR1 LNHDA, CDR2 SQIVND (reference sequence). DNA for the CDR3: TGTGCCAGTAATGGGGCAGGGAACATTCAGTACTTC. Amino acid sequence: CASNGAGNIQYF.

This clonotype has only a few counts. The chain combines TRBV6-2 or TRBV6-3 with TRBJ1-2; 7 nucleotides line up with TRBD1. Germline V gene lookup returns CDR1 MNHEY and CDR2 SVGEGT. The V segment lost 7 bases and the J segment 4 bases; nucleotides outside the gene matches: 9. The CDR3 spans 14 residues. The chain's CDR3 is CASNKGASSYGYTF. The DNA of the CDR3 is TGTGCCAGCAACAAGGGGGCGAGTAGCTATGGCTACACCTTC.